This TCR beta chain was found in a study of CD8 T cells in ankylosing spondylitis (dated by TCRdb to 2015 to 2018). Context from the whole study: T cell receptor beta repertoires were profiled in healthy donors and ankylosing spondylitis patients so that disease-linked TCR variants could be found. The whole study cohort included over a hundred healthy donors and about two dozen ankylosing spondylitis patients. Peripheral blood samples were taken, and synovial fluid was additionally collected from ankylosing spondylitis patients.

Results the study describes overall, beyond this receptor: According to the report, matched synovial fluid samples from ankylosing spondylitis patients were significantly enriched for the disease-linked clones. A CD8+ phenotype was shown by the disease-linked clones, which were found at relatively low frequencies in peripheral blood. Blood from ankylosing spondylitis patients appeared to be characterized by a TCR beta motif composed of several highly homologous amino acid variants. Some motif variants were previously reported in synovial fluid and blood of reactive arthritis patients, suggesting common disease-initiation mechanisms.

CDR1 and CDR2 (MGHDK, SYGVNS) derive from the germline V gene. There are 15 amino acids in the CDR3, from cysteine to phenylalanine inclusive. The entry retains the CDR3 DNA only, 45 bases that are in frame from base 1. This clonotype was seen repeatedly, ten times or more. No cognate antigen has been identified for it. Possible read error: a much larger clone is one base away. Instrument used: Illumina HiSeq 2500. TCR beta libraries were prepared by quantitative 5'-RACE with molecular barcodes. The original pipeline was this. A new computational method based on a probabilistic model of VDJ rearrangement was used to identify disease-linked TCR variants. The raw public data were reprocessed by TCRdb itself: fastp quality trimming at Q25, MiXCR clonotype calling, in-frame beta chains only. Each entry is one CDR3 protein sequence, shown with its most common DNA and genes. The V and J calls were determined by TCRdb, not by the authors. The table for this sample lists some 37,000 distinct CDR3 sequences; around 6.2% of them were counted only once. Clones ranked in the top ten supply approximately 12% of the sample.

Here the chain combines TRBV25-1 and TRBJ2-2; TRBD1 aligns with 8 central bases. The TCR originated in a male donor with ankylosing spondylitis or in good health (not recorded which). The source material was blood, either unsorted or a sorted T cell fraction (not recorded which). CDR3 protein: CASSPDRAYTEELFF. The nucleotide sequence is given as TGTGCCAGCAGTCCGGACAGGGCGTACACCGAGGAGCTGTTTTTT.